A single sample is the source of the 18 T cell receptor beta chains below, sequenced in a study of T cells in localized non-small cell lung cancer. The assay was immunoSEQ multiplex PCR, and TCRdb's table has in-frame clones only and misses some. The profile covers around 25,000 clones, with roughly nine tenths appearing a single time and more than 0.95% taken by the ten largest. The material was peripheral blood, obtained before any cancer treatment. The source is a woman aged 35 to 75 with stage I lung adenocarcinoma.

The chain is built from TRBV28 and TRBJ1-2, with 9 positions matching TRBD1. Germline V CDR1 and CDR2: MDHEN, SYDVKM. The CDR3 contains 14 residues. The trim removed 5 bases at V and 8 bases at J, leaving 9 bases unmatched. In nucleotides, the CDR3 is TGTGCCAGCAGTCGAGACAGGGGGTCGGGCGGCTACACCTTC. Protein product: CASSRDRGSGGYTF.

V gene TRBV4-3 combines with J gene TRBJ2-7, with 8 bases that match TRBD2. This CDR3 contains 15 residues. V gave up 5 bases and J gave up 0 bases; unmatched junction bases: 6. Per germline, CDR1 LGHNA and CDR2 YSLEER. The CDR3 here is CASSEFTSGSYEQYF. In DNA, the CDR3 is TGCGCCAGCAGCGAGTTCACTAGCGGCTCCTACGAGCAGTACTTC.

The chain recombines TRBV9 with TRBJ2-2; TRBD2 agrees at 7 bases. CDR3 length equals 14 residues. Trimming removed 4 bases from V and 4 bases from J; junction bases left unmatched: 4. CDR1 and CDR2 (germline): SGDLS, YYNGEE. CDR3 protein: CASSSTGGTGELFF. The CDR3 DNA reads TGTGCCAGCAGCTCCACGGGGGGCACCGGGGAGCTGTTTTTT.

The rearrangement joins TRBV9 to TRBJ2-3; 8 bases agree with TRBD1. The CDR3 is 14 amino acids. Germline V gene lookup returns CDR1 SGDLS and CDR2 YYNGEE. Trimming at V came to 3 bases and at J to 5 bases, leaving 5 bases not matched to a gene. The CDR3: CASSAQGAKDTQYF. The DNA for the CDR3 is TGTGCCAGCAGCGCTCAGGGGGCTAAAGATACGCAGTATTTT.

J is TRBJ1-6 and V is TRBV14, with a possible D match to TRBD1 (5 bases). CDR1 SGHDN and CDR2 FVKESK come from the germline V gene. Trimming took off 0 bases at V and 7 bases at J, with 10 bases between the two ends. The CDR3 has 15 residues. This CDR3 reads CASSQERGPNSPLHF. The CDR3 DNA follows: TGTGCCAGCAGCCAAGAGAGGGGCCCGAATTCACCCCTCCACTTT.

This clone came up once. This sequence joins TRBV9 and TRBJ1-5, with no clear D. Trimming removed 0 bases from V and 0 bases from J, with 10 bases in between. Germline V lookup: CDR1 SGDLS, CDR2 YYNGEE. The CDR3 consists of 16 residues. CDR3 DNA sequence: TGTGCCAGCAGCGTAGGGGAGGGATATAGCAATCAGCCCCAGCATTTT. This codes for CASSVGEGYSNQPQHF.

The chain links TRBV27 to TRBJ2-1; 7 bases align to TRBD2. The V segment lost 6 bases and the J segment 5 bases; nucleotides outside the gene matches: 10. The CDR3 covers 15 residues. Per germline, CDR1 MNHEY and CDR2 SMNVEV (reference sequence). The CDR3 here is CASRSITLADNEQFF. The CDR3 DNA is TGTGCCAGCAGGTCTATTACGCTAGCGGACAATGAGCAGTTCTTC.

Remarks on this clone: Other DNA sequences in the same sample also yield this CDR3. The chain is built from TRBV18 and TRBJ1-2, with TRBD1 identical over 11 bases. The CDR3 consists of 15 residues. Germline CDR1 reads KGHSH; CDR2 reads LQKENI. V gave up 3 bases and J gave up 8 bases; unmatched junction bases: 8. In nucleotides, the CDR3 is TGTGCCAGCTCACCCGGGACAGGGGGTTCTGGGGGCTACACCTTC. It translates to CASSPGTGGSGGYTF.

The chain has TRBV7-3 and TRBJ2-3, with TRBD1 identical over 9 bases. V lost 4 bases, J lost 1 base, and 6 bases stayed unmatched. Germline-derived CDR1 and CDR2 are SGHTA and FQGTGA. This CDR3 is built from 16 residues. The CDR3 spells CASSSTGGAGTDTQYF. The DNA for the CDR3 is TGTGCCAGCAGCTCAACAGGGGGCGCGGGCACAGATACGCAGTATTTT.

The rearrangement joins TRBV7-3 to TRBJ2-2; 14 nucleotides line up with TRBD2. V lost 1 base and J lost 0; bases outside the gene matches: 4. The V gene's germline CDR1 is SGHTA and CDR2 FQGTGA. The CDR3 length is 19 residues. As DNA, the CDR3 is TGTGCCAGCAGCTTAAAGGGACTAGCGGGGGTCGCGAACACCGGGGAGCTGTTTTTT. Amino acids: CASSLKGLAGVANTGELFF.

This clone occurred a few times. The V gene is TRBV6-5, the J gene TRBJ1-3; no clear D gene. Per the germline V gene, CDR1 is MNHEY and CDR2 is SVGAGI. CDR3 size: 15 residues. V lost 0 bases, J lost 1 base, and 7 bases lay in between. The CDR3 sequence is CASSYSSGSGNTIYF. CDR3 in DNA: TGTGCCAGCAGTTACTCAAGCGGGTCTGGAAACACCATATATTTT.

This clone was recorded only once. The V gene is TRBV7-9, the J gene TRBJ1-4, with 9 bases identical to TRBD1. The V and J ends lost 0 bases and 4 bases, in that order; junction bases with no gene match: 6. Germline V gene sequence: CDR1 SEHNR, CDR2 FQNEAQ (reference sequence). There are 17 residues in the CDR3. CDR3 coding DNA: TGTGCCAGCAGCTTAGCTAGGGGACAGGGTGTTAATGAAAAACTGTTTTTT. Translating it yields CASSLARGQGVNEKLFF.

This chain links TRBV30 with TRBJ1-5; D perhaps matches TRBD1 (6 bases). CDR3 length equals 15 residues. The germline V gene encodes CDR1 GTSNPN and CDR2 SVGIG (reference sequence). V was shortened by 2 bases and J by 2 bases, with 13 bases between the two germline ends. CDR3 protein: CAWSTKEGGNQPQHF. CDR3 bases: TGTGCCTGGAGTACGAAGGAGGGGGGCAATCAGCCCCAGCATTTT.

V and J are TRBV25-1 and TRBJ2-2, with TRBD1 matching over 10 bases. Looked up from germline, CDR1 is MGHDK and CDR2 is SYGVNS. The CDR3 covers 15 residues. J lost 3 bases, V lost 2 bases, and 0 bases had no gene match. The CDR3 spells CASSEGTGDTGELFF. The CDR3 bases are TGTGCCAGCAGTGAAGGGACAGGGGACACCGGGGAGCTGTTTTTT. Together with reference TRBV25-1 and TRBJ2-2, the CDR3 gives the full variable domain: EADIYQTPRYLVIGTGKKITLECSQTMGHDKMYWYQQDPGMELHLIHYSYGVNSTEKGDLSSESTVSRIRTEHFPLTLESARPSHTSQYLCASSEGTGDTGELFFGEGSRLTVL.

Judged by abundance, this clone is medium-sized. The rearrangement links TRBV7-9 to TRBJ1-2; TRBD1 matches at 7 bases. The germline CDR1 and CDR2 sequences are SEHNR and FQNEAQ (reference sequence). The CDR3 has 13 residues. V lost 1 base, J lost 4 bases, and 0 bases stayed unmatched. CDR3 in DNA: TGTGCCAGCAGCTTAGGGACAGGCTATGGCTACACCTTC. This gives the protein CASSLGTGYGYTF.

CDR3 coding DNA: TGTGCCAGCAGCCTCACGACGGGGAACTATGGCTACACCTTC. It encodes CASSLTTGNYGYTF. V is TRBV9 and J is TRBJ1-2; no definite D call. This CDR3 comprises 14 residues. Per the germline V gene, CDR1 is SGDLS and CDR2 is YYNGEE. Between the trimmed V and J ends, which lost 4 bases and 2 bases, there was a span of 12 bases. The full variable domain, rest sourced from reference TRBV9 and TRBJ1-2, is DSGVTQTPKHLITATGQRVTLRCSPRSGDLSVYWYQQSLDQGLQFLIQYYNGEERAKGNILERFSAQQFPDLHSELNLSSLELGDSALYFCASSLTTGNYGYTFGSGTRLTVV.

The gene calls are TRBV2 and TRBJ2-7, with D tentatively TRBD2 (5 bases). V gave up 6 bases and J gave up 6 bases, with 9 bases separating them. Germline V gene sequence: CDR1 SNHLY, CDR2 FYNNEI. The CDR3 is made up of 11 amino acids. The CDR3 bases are TGTGCCAGCAGGGGGAGTGTCGAGCAGTACTTC. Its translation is CASRGSVEQYF.

CDR3 nucleotide sequence: TGTGCCAGCAGCTTAGAGGTTGGGGGACTCGAGCAGTACTTC. This codes for CASSLEVGGLEQYF. The chain couples TRBV7-9 to TRBJ2-7; tentative D call: TRBD2 (6 bases). V lost 1 base and J lost 6, with 13 bases in between. The CDR3 contains 14 residues. Germline assignment: CDR1 SEHNR and CDR2 FQNEAQ (reference sequence). Filled out from reference TRBV7-9 and TRBJ2-7, the complete variable domain reads DTGVSQNPRHKITKRGQNVTFRCDPISEHNRLYWYRQTLGQGPEFLTYFQNEAQLEKSRLLSDRFSAERPKGSFSTLEIQRTEQGDSAMYLCASSLEVGGLEQYFGPGTRLTVT.